This T cell receptor beta chain was profiled in a study of blood T cell repertoires in COVID-19. Turning to the study itself: COVID-19 samples from acute and convalescent phases originated in the United States, Italy and Spain. T cells, B-cell-depleted T cells, or PBMCs provided the cDNA or gDNA that served as material.

Original processing methods: It was from reference gene primer amplification that nucleated cell counts were estimated. The method was immunoSEQ multiplex PCR; TCRdb's version includes in-frame clones alone and lacks a portion of them. V, J and clone size are taken as reported in that table, and D and trimming were inferred from the DNA itself. Among about 300,000 clones, 89% were seen once, and the ten largest hold roughly 6.7%. This clone was counted once. The receptor comes from a man aged 18 to 29 who had recovered from COVID-19. Sequenced input: peripheral blood.

CDR3 nucleotide sequence: TGTGCCAGCAGTTTATCGAATACTCTTTACAATGAGCAGTTCTTC. Its protein product is CASSLSNTLYNEQFF. The gene calls are TRBV27 and TRBJ2-1; no reliable D call. The CDR3 has 15 amino acids. CDR1 is MNHEY and CDR2 is SMNVEV in the germline V gene (reference sequence). Trimming cost V 0 bases and J 4 bases, with 10 bases left between them.